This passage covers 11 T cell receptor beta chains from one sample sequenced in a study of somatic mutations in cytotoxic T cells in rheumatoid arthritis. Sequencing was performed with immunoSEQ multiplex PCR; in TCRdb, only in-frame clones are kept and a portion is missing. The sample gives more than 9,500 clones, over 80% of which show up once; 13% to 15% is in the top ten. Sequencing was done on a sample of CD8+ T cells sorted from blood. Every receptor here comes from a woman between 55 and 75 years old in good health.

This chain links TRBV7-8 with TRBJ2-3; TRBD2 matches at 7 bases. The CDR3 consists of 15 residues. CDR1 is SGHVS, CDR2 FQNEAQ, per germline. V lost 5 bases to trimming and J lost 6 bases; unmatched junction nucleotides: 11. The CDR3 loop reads CASSLGDYQHDTQYF. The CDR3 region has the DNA TGTGCCAGCAGCCTTGGGGACTACCAACACGATACGCAGTATTTT.

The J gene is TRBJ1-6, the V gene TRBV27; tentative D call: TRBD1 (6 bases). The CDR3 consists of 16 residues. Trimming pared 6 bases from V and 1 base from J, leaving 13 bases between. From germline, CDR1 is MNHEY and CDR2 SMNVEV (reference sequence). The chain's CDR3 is CASRPGDGSYNSPLHF. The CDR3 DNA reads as TGTGCCAGCAGACCAGGGGATGGGTCCTATAATTCACCCCTCCACTTT.

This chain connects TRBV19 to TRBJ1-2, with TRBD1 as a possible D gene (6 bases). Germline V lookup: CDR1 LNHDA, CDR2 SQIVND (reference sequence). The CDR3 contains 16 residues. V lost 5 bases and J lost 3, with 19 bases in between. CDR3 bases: TGTGCCAGTAGTTCCGACCGGGACACACCCTACTATGGCTACACCTTC. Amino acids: CASSSDRDTPYYGYTF.

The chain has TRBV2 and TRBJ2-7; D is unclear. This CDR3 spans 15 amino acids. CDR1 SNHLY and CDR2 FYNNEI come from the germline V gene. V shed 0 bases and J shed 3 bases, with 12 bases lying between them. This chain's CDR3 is CASSEAFGGGYEQYF. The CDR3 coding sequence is TGTGCCAGCAGTGAAGCATTTGGCGGCGGCTACGAGCAGTACTTC.

CDR3 sequence (DNA): TGCGCCAGCAGCCAAGAAGTGACACACCAAGAGACCCAGTACTTC. Protein product: CASSQEVTHQETQYF. The chain uses TRBV4-1 and TRBJ2-5; no clear D. The V and J ends lost 0 bases and 0 bases respectively, with 8 bases between them. Germline CDR1 MGHRA, CDR2 YSYEKL. This CDR3 is 15 amino acids long.

The CDR3: CASSFPPETADEKLFF. CDR3 in DNA: TGTGCCAGCAGCTTCCCGCCGGAGACAGCAGATGAAAAACTGTTTTTT. This chain uses TRBV7-8 with TRBJ1-4; TRBD1 might be the D (5 bases). The CDR3 has 16 residues. Trimming left V 3 bases short and J 6 bases short, with 17 bases between. Germline CDR1 and CDR2: SGHVS and FQNEAQ.

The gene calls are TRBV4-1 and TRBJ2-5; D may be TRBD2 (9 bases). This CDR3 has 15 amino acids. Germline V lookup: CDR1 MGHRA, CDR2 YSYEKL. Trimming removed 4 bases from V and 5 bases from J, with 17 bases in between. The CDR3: CASSLQGAGGETQYF. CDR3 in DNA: TGCGCCAGCAGCCTCCAGGGGGCGGGGGGGGAGACCCAGTACTTC.

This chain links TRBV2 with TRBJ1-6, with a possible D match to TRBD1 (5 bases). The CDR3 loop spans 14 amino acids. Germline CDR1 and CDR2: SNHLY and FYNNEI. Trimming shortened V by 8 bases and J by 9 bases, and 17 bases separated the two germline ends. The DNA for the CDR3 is TGTGCCAGCTCGGACATAATAGTAGGTTCACCCCTCCACTTT. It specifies CASSDIIVGSPLHF.

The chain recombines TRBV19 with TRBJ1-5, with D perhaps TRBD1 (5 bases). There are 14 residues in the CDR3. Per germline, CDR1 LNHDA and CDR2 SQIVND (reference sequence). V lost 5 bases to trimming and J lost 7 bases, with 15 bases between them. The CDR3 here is CASSLYGQGQPQHF. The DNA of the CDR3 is TGTGCCAGTAGTTTATATGGCCAGGGACAGCCCCAGCATTTT.

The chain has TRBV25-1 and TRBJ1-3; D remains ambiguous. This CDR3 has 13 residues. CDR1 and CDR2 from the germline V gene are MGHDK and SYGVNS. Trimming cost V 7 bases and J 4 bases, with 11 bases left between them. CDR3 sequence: CASTSGRGNTIYF. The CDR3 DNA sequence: TGTGCCAGCACTTCGGGGAGAGGAAACACCATATATTTT.

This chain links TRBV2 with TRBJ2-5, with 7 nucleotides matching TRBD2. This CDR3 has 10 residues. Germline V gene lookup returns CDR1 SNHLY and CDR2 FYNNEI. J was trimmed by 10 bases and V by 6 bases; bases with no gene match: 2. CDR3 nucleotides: TGTGCCAGCAGCCAGCGGGGCCAGTACTTC. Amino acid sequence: CASSQRGQYF.